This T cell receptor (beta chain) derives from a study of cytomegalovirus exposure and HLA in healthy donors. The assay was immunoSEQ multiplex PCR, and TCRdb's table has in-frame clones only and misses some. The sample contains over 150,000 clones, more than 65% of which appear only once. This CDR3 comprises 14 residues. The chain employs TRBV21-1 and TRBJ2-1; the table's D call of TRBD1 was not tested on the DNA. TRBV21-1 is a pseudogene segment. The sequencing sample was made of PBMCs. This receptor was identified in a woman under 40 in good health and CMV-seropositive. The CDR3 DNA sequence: TGTGCCAGCAGCAAAGTGCGGACAAGCAATGAGCAGTTCTTC. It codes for CASSKVRTSNEQFF.